This T cell receptor (beta chain) was sequenced in a study of blood T cell repertoires in COVID-19. Study summary: Sites across the United States, Italy and Spain contributed samples from acute and convalescent COVID-19.

The repertoire was sequenced with immunoSEQ multiplex PCR; TCRdb's copy has only in-frame clones and lacks some. Found here are 95,000 to 150,000 clones, roughly three quarters of them singletons; the top ten hold about 40%. V was clipped by 8 bases and J by 5 bases, with 9 bases between them. The CDR3 runs to 12 residues. CDR1 and CDR2 (germline): SNHLY, FYNNEI. The receptor comes from a man aged 35 to 55 with active or convalescent COVID-19. J is TRBJ2-2 and V is TRBV2, with D possibly matching TRBD1 (6 bases). Sequenced: peripheral blood. This chain's CDR3 is CASFRGTGELFF. DNA of the CDR3: TGTGCCAGCTTCAGGGGTACCGGGGAGCTGTTTTTT.